This T cell receptor beta chain was captured by sequencing in a study of beta chain features in type 1 diabetes. Trimming pared 2 bases from V and 6 bases from J, leaving 7 bases between. Germline-derived CDR1 and CDR2 are LNHNV and YYDKDF (reference sequence). The CDR3 has 13 residues. Many counts were recorded for this clone. TCRB transcripts that were expressed got sequenced, as all of the isolated RNA had been reverse transcribed. Sequencing used immunoSEQ multiplex PCR; TCRdb keeps in-frame clones, though not all of them. The top ten hold approximately 2.3% of the sample, which has about 160,000 clones, approximately 9.1% seen once.

Material for sequencing was central memory CD4+ T cells from blood. This receptor was taken from a woman between 18 and 30 years old in good health. The genes are TRBV15 and TRBJ1-4; D not resolved. This chain's CDR3 is CATSRQFYEKLFF. For the CDR3, the DNA is TGTGCCACCAGCAGACAGTTTTATGAAAAACTGTTTTTT.